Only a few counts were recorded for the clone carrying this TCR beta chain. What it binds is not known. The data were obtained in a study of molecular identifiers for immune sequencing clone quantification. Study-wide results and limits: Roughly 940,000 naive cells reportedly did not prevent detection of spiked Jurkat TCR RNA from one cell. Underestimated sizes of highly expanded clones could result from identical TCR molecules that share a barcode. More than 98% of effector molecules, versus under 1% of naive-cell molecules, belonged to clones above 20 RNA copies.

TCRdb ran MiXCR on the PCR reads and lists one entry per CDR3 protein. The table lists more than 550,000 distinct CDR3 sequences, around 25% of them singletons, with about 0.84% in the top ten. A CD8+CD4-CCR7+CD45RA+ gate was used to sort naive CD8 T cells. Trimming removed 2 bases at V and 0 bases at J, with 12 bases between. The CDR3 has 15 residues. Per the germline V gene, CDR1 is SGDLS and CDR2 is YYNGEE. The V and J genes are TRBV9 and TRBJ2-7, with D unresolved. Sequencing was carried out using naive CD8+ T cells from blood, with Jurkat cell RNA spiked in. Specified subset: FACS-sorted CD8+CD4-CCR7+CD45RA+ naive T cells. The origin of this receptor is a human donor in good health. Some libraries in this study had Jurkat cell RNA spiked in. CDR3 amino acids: CASSVGSGYSYEQYF. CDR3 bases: TGTGCCAGCAGCGTGGGTTCTGGTTACTCCTACGAGCAGTACTTC. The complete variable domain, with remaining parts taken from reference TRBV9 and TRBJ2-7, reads DSGVTQTPKHLITATGQRVTLRCSPRSGDLSVYWYQQSLDQGLQFLIQYYNGEERAKGNILERFSAQQFPDLHSELNLSSLELGDSALYFCASSVGSGYSYEQYFGPGTRLTVT.